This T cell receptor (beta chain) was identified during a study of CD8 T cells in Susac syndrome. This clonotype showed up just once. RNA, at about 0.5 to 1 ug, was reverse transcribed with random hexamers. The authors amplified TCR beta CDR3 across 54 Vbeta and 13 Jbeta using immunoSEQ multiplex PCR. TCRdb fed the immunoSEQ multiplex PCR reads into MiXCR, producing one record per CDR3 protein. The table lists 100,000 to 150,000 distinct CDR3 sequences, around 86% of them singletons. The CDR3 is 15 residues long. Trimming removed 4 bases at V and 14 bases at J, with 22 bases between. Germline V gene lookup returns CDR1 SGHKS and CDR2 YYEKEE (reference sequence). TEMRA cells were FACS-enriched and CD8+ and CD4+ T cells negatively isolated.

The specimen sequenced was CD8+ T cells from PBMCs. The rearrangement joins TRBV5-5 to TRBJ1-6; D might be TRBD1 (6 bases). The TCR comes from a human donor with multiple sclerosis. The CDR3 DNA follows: TGTGCCAGCAGCGCCCCCGGGACAACCCTCTCGGCCCTCCACTTT. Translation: CASSAPGTTLSALHF.